Sequencing of this T cell receptor (beta chain) was carried out in a study of response to subunit inactivated influenza vaccine. Overall study results and limits: Authors suggested seasonal influenza vaccinations each recruit few new T cells.

Per the germline V gene, CDR1 is LGHNA and CDR2 is YNFKEQ. The length of the CDR3 is 17 residues. After removal of 2 bases from V and 9 bases from J, the junction contained 12 bases not matched to a gene. TCRdb ran MiXCR on the RT-PCR reads and lists one entry per CDR3 protein. The data hold around 180,000 distinct CDR3 sequences, with roughly 8.7% observed a single time. This clonotype was detected many times. Its antigen is not identified. The chain employs TRBV4-2 and TRBJ2-2; TRBD1 matches at 10 bases. Sequences were derived from non-naive T cells sorted from PBMCs, sampled on the day of vaccination. The TCR was taken from a man in his fifties who received an inactivated influenza vaccine. In DNA form, the CDR3 reads TGTGCCAGCAGCCAAACCCTGGGGACAGGGGTGGGCCGGGAGCTGTTTTTT. Amino acids: CASSQTLGTGVGRELFF.